This TCR beta chain was sequenced during a study of CD4 T cells in relation to SARS-CoV-2 and coronaviruses. About the study: PBMCs were cultured with antigen for roughly 9 days before TCR beta sequencing. The negative reference was HIV-1 Nef peptide pool or peptide-free culture.

V lost 6 bases and J lost 9; bases outside the gene matches: 11. The CDR3 covers 16 residues. Germline CDR1 is SSHAT and CDR2 is FNYEAQ (reference sequence). Only in-frame clones appear in the TCRdb table, and some are missing; sequencing was by immunoSEQ multiplex PCR. The sample consists of 14,000 or so clones, around 82% of them appearing once. Of note for this clone: Its specificity is unknown.

Notes on the study in general: Monoreactive clones expanded significantly more to SARS-CoV-2 than crossreactive clones did.

The unexposed donors gave CD4+ T cells in about 2011-2019, prior to COVID-19. The cells were cultured for roughly 11 days before CD4+ T cells were isolated. Cells permitting, SARS-CoV-2 S/N and four cold-coronavirus spikes were tested on unexposed-donor CD4+ T cells. This chain links TRBV7-7 with TRBJ2-1; 13 bases are a match to TRBD2. The specimen was CD4+ T cells from PBMCs, cultured in vitro. The TCR was taken from a human donor in good health. The CDR3 here is CASSASTSGRKFEQFF. Here the CDR3 DNA reads TGTGCCAGCAGTGCCTCGACTAGCGGGAGGAAGTTTGAGCAGTTCTTC.